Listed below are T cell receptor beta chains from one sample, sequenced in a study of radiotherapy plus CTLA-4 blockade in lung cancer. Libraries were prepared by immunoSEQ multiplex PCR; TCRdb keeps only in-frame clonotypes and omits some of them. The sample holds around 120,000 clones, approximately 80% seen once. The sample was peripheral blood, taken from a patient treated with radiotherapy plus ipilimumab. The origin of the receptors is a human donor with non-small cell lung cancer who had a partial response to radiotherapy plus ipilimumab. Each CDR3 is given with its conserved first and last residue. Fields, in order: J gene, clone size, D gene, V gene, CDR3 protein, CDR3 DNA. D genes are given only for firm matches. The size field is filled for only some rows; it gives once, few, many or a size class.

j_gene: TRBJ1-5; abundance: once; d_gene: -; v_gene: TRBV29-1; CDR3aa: CSVGGGDGQPQHF; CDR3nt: TGCAGCGTTGGGGGAGGGGATGGTCAGCCCCAGCATTTT
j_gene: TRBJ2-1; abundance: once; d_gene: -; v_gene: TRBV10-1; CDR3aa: CASSESAGGTYNEQFF; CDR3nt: TGCGCCAGCAGTGAGTCGGCCGGAGGGACCTACAATGAGCAGTTCTTC
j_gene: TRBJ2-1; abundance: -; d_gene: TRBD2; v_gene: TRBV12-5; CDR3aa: CASGYGDYGNEQFF; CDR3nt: TGTGCTAGTGGTTACGGGGACTATGGCAATGAGCAGTTCTTC
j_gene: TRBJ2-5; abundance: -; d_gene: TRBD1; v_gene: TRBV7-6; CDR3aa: CASSFRTGEETQYF; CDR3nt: TGTGCCAGCAGCTTCCGGACAGGGGAAGAGACCCAGTACTTC
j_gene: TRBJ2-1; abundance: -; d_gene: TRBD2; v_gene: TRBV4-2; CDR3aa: CASRPRLADYNEQFF; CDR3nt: TGTGCCAGCAGGCCCCGACTAGCGGACTACAATGAGCAGTTCTTC
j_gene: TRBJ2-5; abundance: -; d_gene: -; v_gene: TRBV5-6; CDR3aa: CASSLNPLQETQYF; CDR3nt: TGTGCCAGCAGCTTAAACCCTCTACAAGAGACCCAGTACTTC
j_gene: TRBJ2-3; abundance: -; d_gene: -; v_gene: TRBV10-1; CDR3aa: CASSESTGVIDTQYF; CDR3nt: TGCGCCAGCAGTGAGTCGACGGGAGTGATAGATACGCAGTATTTT
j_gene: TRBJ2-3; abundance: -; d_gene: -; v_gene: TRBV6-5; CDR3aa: CASSAQTSTDTQYF; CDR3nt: TGTGCCAGCAGTGCCCAGACTAGCACAGATACGCAGTATTTT
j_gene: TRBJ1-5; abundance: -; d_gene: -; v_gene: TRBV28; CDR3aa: CASSLHAGGQPQHF; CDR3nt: TGTGCCAGCAGCCTCCACGCTGGAGGTCAGCCCCAGCATTTT
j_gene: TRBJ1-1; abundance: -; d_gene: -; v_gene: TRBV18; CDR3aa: CASSLPGARTFF; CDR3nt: TGTGCCAGCTCACTACCGGGGGCGCGGACTTTCTTT
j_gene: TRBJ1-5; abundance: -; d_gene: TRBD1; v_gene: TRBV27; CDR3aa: CASSPFGQGGQPQHF; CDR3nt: TGTGCCAGCAGCCCCTTTGGACAGGGAGGTCAGCCCCAGCATTTT
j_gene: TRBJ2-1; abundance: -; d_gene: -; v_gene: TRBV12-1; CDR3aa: CASSLKGLAERYSYNEQFF; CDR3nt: TGTGCCAGCAGCTTAAAAGGACTAGCGGAGAGATACTCCTACAATGAGCAGTTCTTC
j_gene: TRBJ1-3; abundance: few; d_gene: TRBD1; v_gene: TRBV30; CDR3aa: CAWSGTQGALNTIYF; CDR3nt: TGTGCCTGGAGTGGAACCCAGGGGGCTTTAAACACCATATATTTT
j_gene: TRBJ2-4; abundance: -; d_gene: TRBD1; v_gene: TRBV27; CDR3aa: CASSWGIGTAGGKNIQYF; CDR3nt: TGTGCCAGCAGTTGGGGGATTGGGACAGCAGGAGGCAAAAACATTCAGTACTTC
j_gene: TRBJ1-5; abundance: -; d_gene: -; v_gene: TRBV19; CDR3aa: CASSIDRRGGNQPQHF; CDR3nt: TGTGCCAGTAGTATAGACAGGCGGGGAGGCAATCAGCCCCAGCATTTT
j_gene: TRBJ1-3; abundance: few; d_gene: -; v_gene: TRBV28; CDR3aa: CASSHEGEGPGNTIYF; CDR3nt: TGTGCCAGCAGCCACGAAGGGGAAGGGCCTGGAAACACCATATATTTT
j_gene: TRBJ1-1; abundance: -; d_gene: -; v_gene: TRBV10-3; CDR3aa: CAISGNRNTEAFF; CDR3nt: TGTGCCATCAGTGGGAACAGAAACACTGAAGCTTTCTTT
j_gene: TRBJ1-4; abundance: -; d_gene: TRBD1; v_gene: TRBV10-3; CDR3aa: CAISDHTGQGYEKLFF; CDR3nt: TGTGCCATCAGTGACCATACGGGACAGGGGTATGAAAAACTGTTTTTT
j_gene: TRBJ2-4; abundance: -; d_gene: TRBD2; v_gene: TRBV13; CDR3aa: CASSPSGTPGGAKNIQYF; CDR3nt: TGTGCCAGCAGCCCCTCCGGGACCCCGGGAGGAGCCAAAAACATTCAGTACTTC
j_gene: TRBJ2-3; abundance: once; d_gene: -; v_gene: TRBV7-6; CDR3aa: CASSMSGSSTDTQYF; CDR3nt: TGTGCCAGCAGCATGAGCGGATCTAGCACAGATACGCAGTATTTT
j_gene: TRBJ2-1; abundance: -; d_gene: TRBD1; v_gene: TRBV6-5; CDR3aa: CASSYSDRGNEQFF; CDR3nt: TGTGCCAGCAGTTACTCGGACAGGGGAAATGAGCAGTTCTTC
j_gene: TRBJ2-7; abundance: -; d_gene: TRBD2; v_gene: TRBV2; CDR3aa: CASSDGPYSGTSGRGEQYF; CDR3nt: TGTGCCAGCAGTGATGGGCCTTATTCCGGGACTAGCGGGAGGGGAGAGCAGTACTTC
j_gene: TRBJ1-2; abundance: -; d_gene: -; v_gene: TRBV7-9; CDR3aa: CASSLGANYGYTF; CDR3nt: TGTGCCAGCAGCTTAGGAGCTAACTATGGCTACACCTTC
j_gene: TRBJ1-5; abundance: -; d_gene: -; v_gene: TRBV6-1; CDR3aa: CASSLGNQPQHF; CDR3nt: TGTGCCAGCTCTTTAGGCAATCAGCCCCAGCATTTT